A selection of T cell receptor beta chains follows, all from one sample in a study of blood T cell repertoires in COVID-19. The data were produced by immunoSEQ multiplex PCR, yet TCRdb's version contains in-frame clones alone and is incomplete. The profile shows roughly 390,000 clones, 85% of them singletons. The specimen was peripheral blood. Receptor source: a woman aged 18-30 years with acute or convalescent COVID-19. Each CDR3 is given with its conserved first and last residue. Only some rows state a clone size, as once, few, many or a class for expanded clones.

clone_size cdr3_length j_call v_call cdr3_aa
- 9 TRBJ1-6 TRBV27 CASSSPLHF
- 14 TRBJ2-1 TRBV10-3 CAISESSEYNEQFF
- 14 TRBJ1-2 TRBV7-8 CASSLGTFNYGYTF
once 17 TRBJ1-2 TRBV27 CASTRTGQITFGRGYTF
- 13 TRBJ2-5 TRBV19 CASSWDFQETQYF
- 18 TRBJ1-6 TRBV28 CASSLVNLRGTGASPLHF
- 12 TRBJ1-4 TRBV28 CALSTTDEKLFF
few 16 TRBJ2-7 TRBV20-1 CSASHLAGGLDNEQYF
- 11 TRBJ2-5 TRBV5-1 CASSLEETQYF
few 15 TRBJ1-6 TRBV9 CASSLDAVDNSPLHF